The entry that follows covers one T cell receptor (beta chain) sequence. Germline values: CDR1 LNHNV, CDR2 YYDKDF (reference sequence). The CDR3 has 16 residues. The junction had 10 bases not matched to a gene; V was cut back by 2 bases and J by 5 bases. The data belong to a study of blood T cells in healthy people across ages. Study-level information: Capture by template switching was about one barcoded beta molecule per two T cells.

The second PCR ran roughly 7 to 12 cycles with a sample-barcoded 5' primer and J-beta primers. TCRdb re-analysed the 5' RACE reads in MiXCR, keeping a single row per CDR3 protein. The table lists some 920,000 distinct CDR3 sequences, about 51% of them singletons. The V and J genes are TRBV15 and TRBJ2-5; TRBD2 matches at 8 bases. The clonotype originates from a woman aged 60-70 years in good health. The sequenced sample consisted of blood. The CDR3 nucleotides are TGTGCCACCAGCAGATTAAGCGGGAGTTGGCAGGAGACCCAGTACTTC. Protein: CATSRLSGSWQETQYF.